Listed below are T cell receptor beta chains from one sample, sequenced in a study of blood T cell repertoires in COVID-19. Clones were sequenced by immunoSEQ multiplex PCR, and TCRdb holds only the in-frame ones, with some missing. The sample yields some 100,000 clones, 85% to 90% seen once. Sequencing used peripheral blood. These receptors came from a woman in her seventies with acute or convalescent COVID-19. Each CDR3 is given with its conserved first and last residue.

V	J	CDR3
TRBV19	TRBJ1-2	CASRYRQGKDYGYTF
TRBV6-5	TRBJ1-1	CAIRTGMNTEAFF
TRBV3-1/TRBV3-2	TRBJ2-7	CASSQRLAGAYYEQYF
TRBV6-5	TRBJ1-2	CATLSGTNYGYTF
TRBV11-2	TRBJ2-7	CASSLDLRDEQYF
TRBV3-1/TRBV3-2	TRBJ1-6	CASSLSGEDSPLHF
TRBV10-3	TRBJ2-3	CAISGPGLAGAIASTDTQYF
TRBV28	TRBJ1-6	CASSLGVTDTHNSPLHF
TRBV2	TRBJ2-7	CASTLYVTGSGEQYF
TRBV28	TRBJ2-7	CASSLYGESYEQYF
TRBV4-1	TRBJ2-7	CASSQVLDRIEQYF
TRBV6-1	TRBJ2-2	CASSEFDRANTGELFF
TRBV27	TRBJ2-7	CASSPYRGPFYEQYF
TRBV6-5	TRBJ2-1	CASTSGQYNNEQFF
TRBV5-8	TRBJ2-5	CASNPGTGAAETQYF
TRBV29-1	TRBJ2-7	CSVERDPGGPEQYF
TRBV15	TRBJ1-5	CATSIQVNQPQHF
TRBV2	TRBJ2-7	CASSSSGTYEQYF
TRBV28	TRBJ1-6	CASSPGTANSPLHF
TRBV20-1	TRBJ2-3	CSASETSELTDTQYF
TRBV24-1	TRBJ1-5	CATSDTGFQPQHF
TRBV19	TRBJ2-2	CASRILAGAFGELFF
TRBV9	TRBJ2-2	CASSVAGTSNTGELFF
TRBV11-2	TRBJ1-4	CASSQGAENEKLFF
TRBV19	TRBJ1-1	CASSIGRTGTEAFF
TRBV3-1/TRBV3-2	TRBJ2-6	CASSQVTGAGANVLTF
TRBV10-2	TRBJ2-3	CASSPGGAGTDTQYF
TRBV6-1	TRBJ2-7	CASSERLDAYEQYF
TRBV18	TRBJ1-6	CASSAEQGGNSPLHF
TRBV20-1	TRBJ2-7	CSASPTTGGFYEQYF
TRBV4-1	TRBJ2-1	CASSQNIDSDEQFF
TRBV12-3/TRBV12-4	TRBJ1-2	CASGRGYGYTF
TRBV2	TRBJ1-5	CASRGQISNQPQHF
TRBV5-8	TRBJ2-5	CASGGTTGTQETQYF
TRBV30	TRBJ1-6	CAWSDISGGMLSPLHF
TRBV5-4	TRBJ2-3	CASSLDMEADTQYF
TRBV13	TRBJ2-2	CASNQGANTGELFF
TRBV10-3	TRBJ2-1	CAISPGLAESYNEQFF
TRBV3-1/TRBV3-2	TRBJ2-7	CASSQRDSNEQYF
TRBV10-3	TRBJ1-1	CAIRPGNTEAFF
TRBV6-5	TRBJ1-1	CASSYRGEAFF
TRBV5-1	TRBJ2-3	CASSYLGLAGSTDTQYF
TRBV19	TRBJ2-1	CASSMGTAEYNEQFF
TRBV27	TRBJ1-5	CASSAIWGQKQPQHF
TRBV7-6	TRBJ1-3	CASSSLALSGNTIYF
TRBV3-1/TRBV3-2	TRBJ1-6	CASSHGQYDSPLHF
TRBV7-8	TRBJ2-3	CASSPGATDTQYF
TRBV5-1	TRBJ1-6	CASSLGRGSGNSPLHF
TRBV7-8	TRBJ1-2	CASSYTGTGFTPSGYTF
TRBV2	TRBJ2-1	CASSEGSSQYNEQFF
TRBV6-5	TRBJ1-1	CASSLQGWTEAFF
TRBV6-6	TRBJ1-2	CASSYSLEGVIYGYTF
TRBV7-2	TRBJ1-1	CASSLNRAEAFF
TRBV6-5	TRBJ1-1	CASGKQENTEAFF
TRBV11-2	TRBJ2-7	CASSLNVGSPYEQYF
TRBV19	TRBJ1-1	CASSIVAGSTEAFF
TRBV5-5	TRBJ2-4	CASSLEGGLANIQYF
TRBV7-8	TRBJ2-7	CASSSQTVEETYEQYF